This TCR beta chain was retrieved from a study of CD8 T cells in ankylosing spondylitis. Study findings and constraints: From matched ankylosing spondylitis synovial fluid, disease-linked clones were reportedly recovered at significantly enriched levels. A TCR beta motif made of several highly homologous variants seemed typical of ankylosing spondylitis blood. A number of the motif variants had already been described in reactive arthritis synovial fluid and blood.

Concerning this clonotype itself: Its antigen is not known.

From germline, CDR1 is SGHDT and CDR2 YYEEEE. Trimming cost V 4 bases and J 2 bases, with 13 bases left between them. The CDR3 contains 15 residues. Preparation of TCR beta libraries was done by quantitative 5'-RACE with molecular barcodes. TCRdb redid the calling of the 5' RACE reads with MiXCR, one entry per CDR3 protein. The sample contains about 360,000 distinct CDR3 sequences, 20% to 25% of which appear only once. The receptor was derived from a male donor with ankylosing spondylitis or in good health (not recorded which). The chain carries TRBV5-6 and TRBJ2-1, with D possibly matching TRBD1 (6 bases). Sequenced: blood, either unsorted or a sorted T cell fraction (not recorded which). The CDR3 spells CASSLRQAAYNEQFF. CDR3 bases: TGTGCCAGCAGCCTCCGACAGGCCGCCTACAATGAGCAGTTCTTC.